A selection of T cell receptor beta chains follows, all from one sample in a study of T cell responses to AZD1222 COVID-19 vaccine. Here immunoSEQ multiplex PCR was the method, and the copy in TCRdb shows in-frame clones only, minus some. The sample carries under 150,000 clones, around 93% recorded once. The sequencing used peripheral blood, collected on day 0 of AZD1222 vaccination. Receptors were obtained from an adult in good health. CDR3s include the opening cysteine and the closing phenylalanine or tryptophan. Each record gives: J gene, clone size, V gene, D gene, CDR3 protein, CDR3 DNA. The D gene is left open where the match is weak. Size is stated for part of the rows, as once, few or many counts, or as a class when the clone is expanded.

J gene: TRBJ1-1
clone size: once
V gene: TRBV10-3
D gene: NA
CDR3 protein: CAISETGPNTEAFF
CDR3 DNA: TGTGCCATCAGTGAGACAGGGCCGAACACTGAAGCTTTCTTT

J gene: TRBJ1-4
clone size: NA
V gene: TRBV30
D gene: NA
CDR3 protein: CAWSVFMTNEKLFF
CDR3 DNA: TGTGCCTGGAGTGTTTTCATGACTAATGAAAAACTGTTTTTT

J gene: TRBJ1-5
clone size: NA
V gene: TRBV5-8
D gene: NA
CDR3 protein: CASTPGDRRGPQHF
CDR3 DNA: TGTGCCAGCACCCCCGGGGACCGCCGTGGGCCCCAGCATTTT

J gene: TRBJ1-2
clone size: NA
V gene: TRBV28
D gene: NA
CDR3 protein: CASSFVDPDLGYGYTF
CDR3 DNA: TGTGCCAGCAGTTTTGTGGATCCAGACCTGGGTTATGGCTACACCTTC

J gene: TRBJ2-3
clone size: NA
V gene: TRBV5-1
D gene: NA
CDR3 protein: CASSRDKDTDTQYF
CDR3 DNA: TGCGCCAGCAGCCGTGATAAAGACACAGATACGCAGTATTTT

J gene: TRBJ2-3
clone size: NA
V gene: TRBV10-1
D gene: TRBD2
CDR3 protein: CASSERASGGTQYF
CDR3 DNA: TGCGCCAGCAGTGAGCGGGCTAGCGGGGGTACGCAGTATTTT

J gene: TRBJ2-7
clone size: NA
V gene: TRBV11-2
D gene: NA
CDR3 protein: CASSLIVAVPYEQYF
CDR3 DNA: TGTGCCAGCAGCTTAATTGTCGCGGTACCCTACGAGCAGTACTTC

J gene: TRBJ1-5
clone size: NA
V gene: TRBV23-1
D gene: TRBD1
CDR3 protein: CASSPPGQGQPQHF
CDR3 DNA: TGCGCCAGCAGTCCGCCGGGACAGGGTCAGCCCCAGCATTTT

J gene: TRBJ2-1
clone size: NA
V gene: TRBV28
D gene: TRBD1
CDR3 protein: CASRHDRGSYNEQFF
CDR3 DNA: TGTGCCAGCAGACACGACAGGGGATCCTACAATGAGCAGTTCTTC

J gene: TRBJ1-6
clone size: NA
V gene: TRBV3-1/TRBV3-2
D gene: NA
CDR3 protein: CASSQGRINSPLHF
CDR3 DNA: TGTGCCAGCAGCCAAGGCCGGATAAATTCACCCCTCCACTTT

J gene: TRBJ2-2
clone size: NA
V gene: TRBV7-2
D gene: NA
CDR3 protein: CASSSRPGLSGELFF
CDR3 DNA: TGTGCCAGCAGCTCAAGACCGGGATTGTCCGGGGAGCTGTTTTTT

J gene: TRBJ1-5
clone size: NA
V gene: TRBV5-6
D gene: NA
CDR3 protein: CASSLGTVSNQPQHF
CDR3 DNA: TGTGCCAGCAGCTTGGGCACGGTTAGCAATCAGCCCCAGCATTTT

J gene: TRBJ2-4
clone size: NA
V gene: TRBV24-1
D gene: TRBD1
CDR3 protein: CATSDWTGGADIQYF
CDR3 DNA: TGTGCCACCAGTGACTGGACAGGGGGCGCGGACATTCAGTACTTC

J gene: TRBJ1-5
clone size: once
V gene: TRBV28
D gene: NA
CDR3 protein: CASSTASGQPQHF
CDR3 DNA: TGTGCCAGCAGTACCGCCAGTGGACAGCCCCAGCATTTT

J gene: TRBJ1-2
clone size: once
V gene: TRBV7-9
D gene: NA
CDR3 protein: CASSRTGKYYGYTF
CDR3 DNA: TGTGCCAGCAGCCGAACAGGGAAATACTATGGCTACACCTTC

J gene: TRBJ2-3
clone size: NA
V gene: TRBV12-5
D gene: NA
CDR3 protein: CASGKPDTQYF
CDR3 DNA: TGTGCTAGTGGTAAGCCGGATACGCAGTATTTT

J gene: TRBJ1-4
clone size: NA
V gene: TRBV2
D gene: NA
CDR3 protein: CASSESGMREKLFF
CDR3 DNA: TGTGCCAGCAGTGAGTCGGGGATGCGGGAAAAACTGTTTTTT

J gene: TRBJ2-7
clone size: NA
V gene: TRBV19
D gene: NA
CDR3 protein: CASKSADSSYEQYF
CDR3 DNA: TGTGCCAGTAAGAGTGCGGACAGCTCCTACGAGCAGTACTTC

J gene: TRBJ1-2
clone size: NA
V gene: TRBV5-6
D gene: NA
CDR3 protein: CASSWTDDGYTF
CDR3 DNA: TGTGCCAGCAGCTGGACAGATGATGGCTACACCTTC

J gene: TRBJ1-1
clone size: NA
V gene: TRBV6-5
D gene: NA
CDR3 protein: CASTSRANTEAFF
CDR3 DNA: TGTGCCAGCACAAGCCGGGCCAACACTGAAGCTTTCTTT

J gene: TRBJ1-6
clone size: NA
V gene: TRBV18
D gene: NA
CDR3 protein: CASSPQGSSYNSPLHF
CDR3 DNA: TGTGCCAGCTCACCACAGGGGAGCTCCTATAATTCACCCCTCCACTTT

J gene: TRBJ1-3
clone size: NA
V gene: TRBV18
D gene: NA
CDR3 protein: CASSPFLGNTIYF
CDR3 DNA: TGTGCCAGCTCACCATTTCTTGGAAACACCATATATTTT

J gene: TRBJ2-2
clone size: NA
V gene: TRBV24-1
D gene: NA
CDR3 protein: CATSDILTGELFF
CDR3 DNA: TGTGCCACCAGTGACATATTAACCGGGGAGCTGTTTTTT

J gene: TRBJ1-2
clone size: NA
V gene: TRBV7-8
D gene: NA
CDR3 protein: CASSPGQLYGYTF
CDR3 DNA: TGTGCCAGCAGCCCCGGACAGCTTTATGGCTACACCTTC